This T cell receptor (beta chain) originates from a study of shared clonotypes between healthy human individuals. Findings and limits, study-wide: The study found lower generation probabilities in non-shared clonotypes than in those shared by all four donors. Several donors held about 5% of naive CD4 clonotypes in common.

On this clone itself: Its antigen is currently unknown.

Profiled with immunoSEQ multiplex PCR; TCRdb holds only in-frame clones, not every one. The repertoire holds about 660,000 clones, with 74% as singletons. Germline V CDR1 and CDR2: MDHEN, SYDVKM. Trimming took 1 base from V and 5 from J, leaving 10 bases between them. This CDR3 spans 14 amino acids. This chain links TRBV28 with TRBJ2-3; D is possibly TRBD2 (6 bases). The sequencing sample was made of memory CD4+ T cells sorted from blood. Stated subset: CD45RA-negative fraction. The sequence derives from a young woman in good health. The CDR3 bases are TGTGCCAGCAGTTTATCTCCGGGAGAAGATACGCAGTATTTT. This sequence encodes CASSLSPGEDTQYF. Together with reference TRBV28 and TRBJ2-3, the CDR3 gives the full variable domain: DVKVTQSSRYLVKRTGEKVFLECVQDMDHENMFWYRQDPGLGLRLIYFSYDVKMKEKGDIPEGYSVSREKKERFSLILESASTNQTSMYLCASSLSPGEDTQYFGPGTRLTVL.